This T cell receptor beta chain was recovered during a study of shared clonotypes between healthy human individuals. Of note for this clone: Other DNA sequences from this sample encode an identical CDR3 as well.

Deep level was the assay's run setting. TCRdb's table, derived via immunoSEQ multiplex PCR, lists solely in-frame clones and lacks some. This table has more than 2 million clones, approximately 94% appearing once. This CDR3 has 14 residues. The J segment lost 1 base and the V segment lost 5 bases, leaving 2 bases of the junction unmatched. Per the germline V gene, CDR1 is SGHTA and CDR2 is FQGNSA. The TCR was taken from a man in his late teens or twenties in good health. The genes are TRBV7-2 and TRBJ2-1, with 7 bases lining up with TRBD1. Sequenced input: naive CD4+ T cells sorted from blood. The subset is: CD45RA+ positively selected. The CDR3 nucleotides read TGTGCCAGCAGCCCGGGACAGTCCTACAATGAGCAGTTCTTC. Protein: CASSPGQSYNEQFF.